The rows below give T cell receptor beta chains drawn from one sample of a study of T cell responses to AZD1222 COVID-19 vaccine. Generated by immunoSEQ multiplex PCR, the TCRdb table keeps only in-frame clones and is missing some. The sample lists about 83,000 clones; more than 85% were seen once. This material consisted of peripheral blood, taken 28 days after the second AZD1222 dose. These receptor sequences come from an adult who received the AZD1222 COVID-19 vaccine. Each CDR3 is given with its conserved first and last residue. D genes are given only for firm matches. Size tells how often a clone was seen (once, few, many) or the class of an expanded clone, and some rows leave it out.

V,D,size,J,CDR3,DNA
TRBV11-2,-,-,TRBJ2-2,CASSRLRVRRLNTGELFF,TGTGCCAGCAGCCGATTGCGGGTCCGACGTTTGAACACCGGGGAGCTGTTTTTT
TRBV20-1,-,-,TRBJ2-1,CSASSRGRVNEQFF,TGCAGTGCTAGTAGCAGGGGCAGAGTGAATGAGCAGTTCTTC
TRBV4-1,-,-,TRBJ2-7,CASSLASGTHVLEQYF,TGCGCCAGCAGCCTGGCCTCCGGGACACACGTACTGGAGCAGTACTTC
TRBV10-3,-,-,TRBJ2-1,CAISESNSGSYNEQFF,TGTGCCATCAGTGAGTCGAATAGCGGCTCCTACAATGAGCAGTTCTTC
TRBV4-3,-,-,TRBJ2-7,CASSQDSSERGWYEQYF,TGCGCCAGCAGCCAAGATTCTAGCGAGAGAGGGTGGTACGAGCAGTACTTC
TRBV3-1/TRBV3-2,-,-,TRBJ1-1,CASSQEFGRTPRENTEAFF,TGTGCCAGCAGCCAAGAATTTGGGCGGACTCCCCGGGAGAACACTGAAGCTTTCTTT
TRBV4-2,-,few,TRBJ2-7,CASSQDRQTPSYEQYF,TGTGCCAGCAGCCAAGATAGGCAGACGCCTTCCTACGAGCAGTACTTC
TRBV6-2/TRBV6-3,-,-,TRBJ2-3,CASSPYVGSTQYF,TGTGCCAGCAGCCCCTACGTGGGCTCCACGCAGTATTTT
TRBV5-6,-,once,TRBJ2-2,CASSLNTGELFF,TGTGCCAGCAGCCTCAACACCGGGGAGCTGTTTTTT
TRBV2,-,-,TRBJ2-7,CASSEDWTEQYF,TGTGCCAGCAGTGAAGACTGGACCGAGCAGTACTTC
TRBV7-6,-,-,TRBJ2-3,CASSLPSGDTQYF,TGTGCCAGCAGCTTACCGTCGGGAGATACGCAGTATTTT
TRBV29-1,-,few,TRBJ1-6,CSVGRATQWGNSPLHF,TGCAGCGTTGGGAGGGCAACCCAGTGGGGAAATTCACCCCTCCACTTT
TRBV5-1,-,-,TRBJ2-7,CASSSTGAPGEQYF,TGCGCCAGCAGCTCAACGGGAGCCCCCGGGGAGCAGTACTTC
TRBV5-8,TRBD1,-,TRBJ2-7,CASSRTGKIYEQYF,TGTGCCAGCAGCCGGACAGGCAAGATATACGAGCAGTACTTC
TRBV28,-,-,TRBJ1-2,CASLEGGNGYTF,TGTGCCAGCCTTGAGGGGGGGAATGGCTACACCTTC
TRBV27,-,once,TRBJ1-5,CASSFLGTGQPQHF,TGTGCCAGCAGTTTCCTGGGGACGGGCCAGCCCCAGCATTTT
TRBV5-1,-,-,TRBJ1-1,CASSPAGGVTEAFF,TGCGCCAGCAGCCCCGCGGGGGGTGTGACTGAAGCTTTCTTT
TRBV6-2/TRBV6-3,-,-,TRBJ2-4,CASSYGTAVGSIQYF,TGTGCCAGCAGTTACGGGACAGCAGTCGGGAGCATTCAGTACTTC